The sequence of this T cell receptor beta chain was determined in a study of cytomegalovirus exposure and HLA in healthy donors. Separate from the roughly 700-subject first cohort was the approximately 120-subject validation cohort, to which the donors belonged. This CDR3 is 14 amino acids long. Between the trimmed V and J ends, which lost 0 bases and 10 bases, there was a span of 13 bases. CDR1 and CDR2 (germline): SGHRS, YFSETQ. Repertoires were generated with immunoSEQ multiplex PCR, while TCRdb's copy carries only in-frame clones and drops some. The sample lists 50,000 to 65,000 clones, approximately 90% occurring once.

Sequencing was done on a sample of PBMCs. The chain joins TRBV5-1 to TRBJ1-4; D gene uncertain. The sequence was obtained from a woman under 30 in good health and CMV-seropositive. The CDR3 DNA reads TGCGCCAGCAGCTTGGGACATTCGGCGGGAAAACTGTTTTTT. Translating gives CASSLGHSAGKLFF.